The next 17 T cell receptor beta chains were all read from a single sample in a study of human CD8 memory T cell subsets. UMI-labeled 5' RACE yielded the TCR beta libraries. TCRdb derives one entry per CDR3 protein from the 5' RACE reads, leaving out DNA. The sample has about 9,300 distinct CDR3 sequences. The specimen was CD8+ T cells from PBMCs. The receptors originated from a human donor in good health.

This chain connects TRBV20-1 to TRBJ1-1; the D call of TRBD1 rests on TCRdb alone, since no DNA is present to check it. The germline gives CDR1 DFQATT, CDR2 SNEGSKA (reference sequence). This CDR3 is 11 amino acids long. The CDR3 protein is CSDPGASEAFF.

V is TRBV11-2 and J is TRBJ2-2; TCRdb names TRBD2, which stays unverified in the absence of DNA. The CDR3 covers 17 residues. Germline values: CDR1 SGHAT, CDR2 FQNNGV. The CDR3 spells CASSLDPLAVNTGELFF.

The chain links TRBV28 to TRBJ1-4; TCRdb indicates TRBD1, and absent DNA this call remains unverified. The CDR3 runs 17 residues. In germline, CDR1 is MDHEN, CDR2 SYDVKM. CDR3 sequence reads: CASSAPTQGATNEKLFF.

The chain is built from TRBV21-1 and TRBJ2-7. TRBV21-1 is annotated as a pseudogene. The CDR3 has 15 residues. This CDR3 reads CASSTQLPKPYEQYF.

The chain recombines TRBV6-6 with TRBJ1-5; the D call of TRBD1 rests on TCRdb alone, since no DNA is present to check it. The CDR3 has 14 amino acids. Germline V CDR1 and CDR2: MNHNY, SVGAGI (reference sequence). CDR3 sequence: CASSPTGASQPQHF.

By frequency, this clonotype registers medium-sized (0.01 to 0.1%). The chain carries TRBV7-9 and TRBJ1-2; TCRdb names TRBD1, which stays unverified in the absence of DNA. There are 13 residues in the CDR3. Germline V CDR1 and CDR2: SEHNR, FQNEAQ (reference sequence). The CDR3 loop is CASSQGRTYGYTF.

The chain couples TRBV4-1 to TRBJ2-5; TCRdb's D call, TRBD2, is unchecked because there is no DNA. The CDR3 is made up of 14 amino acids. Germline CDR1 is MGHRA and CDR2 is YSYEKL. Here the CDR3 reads CASIIGGKQETQYF.

The chain's CDR3 is CASSFTTGTERYEQYF. The rearrangement links TRBV7-9 to TRBJ2-7; the TCRdb D gene call, TRBD1, has no DNA to confirm it. Germline V lookup: CDR1 SEHNR, CDR2 FQNEAQ (reference sequence). The CDR3 has 16 amino acids.

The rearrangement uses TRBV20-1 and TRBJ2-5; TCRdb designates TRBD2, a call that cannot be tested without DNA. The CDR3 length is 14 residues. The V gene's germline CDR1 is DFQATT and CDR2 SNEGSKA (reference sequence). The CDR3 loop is CSASDGTSLKTQYF.

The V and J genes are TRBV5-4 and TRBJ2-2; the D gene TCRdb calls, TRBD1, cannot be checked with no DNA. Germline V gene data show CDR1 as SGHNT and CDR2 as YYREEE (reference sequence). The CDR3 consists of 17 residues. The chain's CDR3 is CASSRQLSGAGTGELFF. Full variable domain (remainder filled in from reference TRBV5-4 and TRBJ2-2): ETGVTQSPTHLIKTRGQQVTLRCSSQSGHNTVSWYQQALGQGPQFIFQYYREEENGRGNFPPRFSGLQFPNYSSELNVNALELDDSALYLCASSRQLSGAGTGELFFGEGSRLTVL.

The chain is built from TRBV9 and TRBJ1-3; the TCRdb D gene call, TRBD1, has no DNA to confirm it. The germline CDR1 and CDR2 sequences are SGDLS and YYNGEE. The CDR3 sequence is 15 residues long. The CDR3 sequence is CASSFTGSSGNTIYF.

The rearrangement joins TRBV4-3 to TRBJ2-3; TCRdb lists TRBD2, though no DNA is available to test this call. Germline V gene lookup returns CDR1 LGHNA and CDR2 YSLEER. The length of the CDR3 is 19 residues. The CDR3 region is CASSQDPPRLAETTDTQYF.

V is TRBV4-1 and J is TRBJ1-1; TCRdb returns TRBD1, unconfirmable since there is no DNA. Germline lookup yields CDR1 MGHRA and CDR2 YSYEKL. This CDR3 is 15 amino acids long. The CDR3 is CASSLGAGANTEAFF.

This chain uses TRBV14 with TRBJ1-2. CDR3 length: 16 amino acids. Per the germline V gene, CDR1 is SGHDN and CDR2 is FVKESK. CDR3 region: CASSQVSATRLYGYTF.

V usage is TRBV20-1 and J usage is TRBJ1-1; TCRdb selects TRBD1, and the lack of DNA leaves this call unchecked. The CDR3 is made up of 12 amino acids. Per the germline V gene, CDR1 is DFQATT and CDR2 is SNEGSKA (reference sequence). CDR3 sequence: CSASDRDTEAFF.

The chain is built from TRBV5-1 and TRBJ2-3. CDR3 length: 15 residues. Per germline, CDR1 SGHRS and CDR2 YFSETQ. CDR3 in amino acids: CASSLDPVATDTQYF.

The CDR3 sequence: CASREQGSPYEQYF. The V gene is TRBV27, the J gene TRBJ2-7; there is no DNA to check the TCRdb D call of TRBD1. The germline gives CDR1 MNHEY, CDR2 SMNVEV (reference sequence). The CDR3 runs to 14 residues.